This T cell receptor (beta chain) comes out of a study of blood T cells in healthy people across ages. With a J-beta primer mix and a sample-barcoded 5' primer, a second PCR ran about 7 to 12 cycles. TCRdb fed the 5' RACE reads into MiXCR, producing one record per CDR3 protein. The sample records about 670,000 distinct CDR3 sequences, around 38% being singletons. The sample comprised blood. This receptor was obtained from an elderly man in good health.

In nucleotides, the CDR3 is TGTGCCTGGAGCGGGACTAGCGGGGGGCGCCAAGAGACCCAGTACTTC. It translates to CAWSGTSGGRQETQYF. This chain connects TRBV30 to TRBJ2-5, with 15 bases lining up with TRBD2. With 3 bases clipped from V and 1 base from J, the junction kept 3 bases outside the gene matches. The CDR3 spans 16 residues. From germline, CDR1 is GTSNPN and CDR2 SVGIG (reference sequence).